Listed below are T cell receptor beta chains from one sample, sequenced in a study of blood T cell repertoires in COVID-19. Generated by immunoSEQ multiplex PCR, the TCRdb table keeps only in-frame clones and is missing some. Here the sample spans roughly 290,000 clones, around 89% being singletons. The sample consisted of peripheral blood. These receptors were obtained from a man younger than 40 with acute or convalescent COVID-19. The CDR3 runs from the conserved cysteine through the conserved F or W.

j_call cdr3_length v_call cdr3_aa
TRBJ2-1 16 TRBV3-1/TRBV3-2 CASSPRTSGHNNEQFF
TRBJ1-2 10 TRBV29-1 CSVESYGYTF
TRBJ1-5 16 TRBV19 CASSTSLDRIYQPQHF
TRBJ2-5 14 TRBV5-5 CASSFGHPQETQYF
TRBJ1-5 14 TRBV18 CASSPQLSNQPQHF
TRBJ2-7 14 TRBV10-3 CAISAGTSSYEQYF
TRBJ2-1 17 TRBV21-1 CASSPQEASGGLNEQFF
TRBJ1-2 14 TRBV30 CAWTPGQGNYGYTF
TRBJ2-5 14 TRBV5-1 CASSLAGGKETQYF
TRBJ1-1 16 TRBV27 CASRLLQGSLNTEAFF
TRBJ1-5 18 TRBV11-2 CASTGVLRDRILCQPQHF
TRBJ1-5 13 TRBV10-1 CASSEGVNQPQHF
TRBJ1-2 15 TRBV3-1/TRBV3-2 CASSQAYRGVYGYTF
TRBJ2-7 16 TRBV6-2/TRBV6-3 CASSYSTAISSYEQYF
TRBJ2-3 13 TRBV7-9 CASSLAREDTQYF
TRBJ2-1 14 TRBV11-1 CASTPGRSYNEQFF
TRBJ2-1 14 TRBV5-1 CASSLGAGRGEQFF
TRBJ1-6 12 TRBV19 CASSQGWAPLHF
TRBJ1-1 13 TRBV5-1 CASRWTGQTEAFF
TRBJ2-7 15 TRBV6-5 CASSYWAGDSYEQYF
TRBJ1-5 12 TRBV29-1 CSVGADNQPQHF
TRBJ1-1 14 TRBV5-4 CASSQSRGETEAFF
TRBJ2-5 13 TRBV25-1 CASREQGTETQYF
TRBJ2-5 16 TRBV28 CASSPRRLAGQETQYF
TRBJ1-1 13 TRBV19 CASSIDLGGEAFF
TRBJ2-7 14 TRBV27 CASRGLAGGYEQYF
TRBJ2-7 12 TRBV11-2 CASSLGSYEQYF
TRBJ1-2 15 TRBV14 CASSQDLAGFYGYTF
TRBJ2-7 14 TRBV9 CASSVEGGFYEQYF
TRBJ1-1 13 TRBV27 CASSRDRGGEAFF
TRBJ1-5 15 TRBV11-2 CASSSYRGGNQPQHF
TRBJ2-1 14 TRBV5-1 CASSLDRGGHEQFF
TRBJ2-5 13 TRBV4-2 CASSRGTRETQYF
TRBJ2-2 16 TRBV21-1 CASSKHKISITGELFF
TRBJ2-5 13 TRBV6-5 CASRRTAQETQYF
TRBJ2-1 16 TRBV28 CASSSVGERSYNEQFF
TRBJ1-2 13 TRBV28 CASSPGQPRGYTF
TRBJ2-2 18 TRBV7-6 CASSLYYSGRGNTGELFF
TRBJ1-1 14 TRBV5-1 CASTPGQGRTEAFF
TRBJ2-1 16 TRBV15 CATSRDRTSGRGEQFF
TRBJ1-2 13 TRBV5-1 CASSLAEGLLNTF
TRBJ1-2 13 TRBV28 CASSTTGFYGYTF
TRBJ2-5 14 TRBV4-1 CASSQDWRGETQYF
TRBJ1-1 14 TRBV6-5 CASSTWTGNTEAFF
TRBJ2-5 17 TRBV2 CASSAQVIGLNEETQYF
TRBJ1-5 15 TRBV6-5 CASRAFVGSGQPQHF
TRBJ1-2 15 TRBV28 CASSFGRPANYGYTF
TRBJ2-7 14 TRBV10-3 CAISGLAGGYEQYF
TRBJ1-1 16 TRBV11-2 CASSLVRGAGNTEAFF
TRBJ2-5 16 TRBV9 CASSVGAGVGGETQYF
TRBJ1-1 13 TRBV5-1 CASSSTVLPGAFF
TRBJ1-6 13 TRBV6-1 CASSETGNSPLHF
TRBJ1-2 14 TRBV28 CASSLWSGGHGYTF
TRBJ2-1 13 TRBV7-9 CASSLTSSDEQFF
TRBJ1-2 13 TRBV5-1 CASSQGLPRGYTF
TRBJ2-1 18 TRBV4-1 CASSQDFAGLAGSAGKFF
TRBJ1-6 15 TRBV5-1 CASSWRDRLNSPLHF
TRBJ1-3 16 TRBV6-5 CASSYRKGASGNTIYF
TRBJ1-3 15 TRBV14 CASRRRAPSGNTIYF
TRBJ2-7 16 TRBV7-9 CASSLTLAGINYEQYF